The 22 T cell receptor beta chains reported below all come from one sample, sequenced in a study of T cells in Graves' hyperthyroidism and ophthalmopathy. RNA transcripts were the template for amplifying TCR beta CDR3 regions. The HTBI primer set served for first-round RT-PCR of the TCR CDR3. TCRdb independently ran MiXCR on the multiplex PCR reads; one entry per CDR3 protein. Here the sample spans roughly 250,000 distinct CDR3 sequences, about 14% being singletons. The sequenced sample was blood. All receptors derive from a woman between 40 and 50 years old with Graves' hyperthyroidism that later progressed to Graves' ophthalmopathy.

This clonotype was found many times. The chain carries TRBV2 and TRBJ2-3; D uncertain. The length of the CDR3 is 16 residues. V lost 0 bases and J 0 bases, leaving 10 bases between the germline ends. CDR1 and CDR2 from the germline V gene are SNHLY and FYNNEI. CDR3 in amino acids: CASSEAGMLSTDTQYF. The CDR3 nucleotides read TGTGCCAGCAGTGAAGCTGGGATGTTGAGCACAGATACGCAGTATTTT.

This clonotype was detected only a few times. This chain uses TRBV7-2 with TRBJ2-3; 8 nucleotides match TRBD2. CDR1 SGHTA and CDR2 FQGNSA come from the germline V gene. Germline trimming cut 2 bases from V and 1 base from J; bases unmatched to any gene: 14. The CDR3 has 19 amino acids. The CDR3 loop reads CASSLLKNTGLARTDTQYF. The DNA of the CDR3 is TGTGCCAGCAGCTTACTCAAAAACACCGGACTAGCCCGCACAGATACGCAGTATTTT.

V is TRBV6-2 or TRBV6-3 and J is TRBJ2-3; a possible D gene is TRBD1 (6 bases). Per germline, CDR1 MNHEY and CDR2 SVGEGT. The CDR3 is made up of 20 amino acids. The germline V and J ends were trimmed by 3 bases and 0 bases, with 25 bases remaining between them. This CDR3 is CASSYRGFPGYPSSTDTQYF. In DNA, the CDR3 is TGTGCCAGCAGTTATAGGGGGTTCCCCGGCTACCCCTCTAGCACAGATACGCAGTATTTT.

This clonotype was counted at least ten times. This chain joins TRBV18 and TRBJ1-4; D uncertain. The CDR3 is 16 amino acids. Per the germline V gene, CDR1 is KGHSH and CDR2 is LQKENI. With 2 bases removed from V and 8 bases from J, the gap between germline ends came to 18 bases. The CDR3 here is CASSPSAADSSEKLFF. As DNA, the CDR3 is TGTGCCAGCTCACCATCCGCCGCAGACTCATCCGAAAAACTGTTTTTT.

CDR3 sequence: CASGVFRQGSPTEAFF. In DNA form, the CDR3 reads TGTGCCAGCGGAGTCTTTCGACAGGGAAGCCCGACTGAAGCTTTCTTT. This rearrangement joins TRBV28 to TRBJ1-1; TRBD1 agrees at 7 bases. Looked up from germline, CDR1 is MDHEN and CDR2 is SYDVKM. The CDR3 length is 16 residues. V shed 8 bases, J shed 5 bases, and the junction held 17 bases outside the gene matches.

This clonotype was seen many times. CDR3 protein: CATSDPDRSNEQFF. The CDR3 nucleotides are TGTGCCACCAGTGATCCGGACCGATCCAATGAGCAGTTCTTC. This rearrangement joins TRBV24-1 to TRBJ2-1; D remains unclear. V gave up 3 bases and J gave up 6 bases, with 11 bases separating them. CDR3 length: 14 residues. The germline gives CDR1 KGHDR, CDR2 SFDVKD.

This clonotype was detected many times. The J gene is TRBJ2-1, the V gene TRBV15; 11 positions agree with TRBD2. V gave up 6 bases and J gave up 7 bases; unmatched junction bases: 5. CDR3 size: 14 residues. From germline, CDR1 is LNHNV and CDR2 YYDKDF (reference sequence). As DNA, the CDR3 is TGTGCCACCAGAAGGACTAGCGGGCTTAATGAGCAGTTCTTC. It codes for CATRRTSGLNEQFF.

This clonotype was found a few times. This chain joins TRBV6-1 and TRBJ1-4; D call uncertain. Trimming removed 7 bases from V and 4 bases from J, with 13 bases in between. Looked up from germline, CDR1 is MNHNS and CDR2 is SASEGT. This CDR3 is built from 14 residues. The CDR3 reads CASTFTRFNEKLFF. The CDR3 bases are TGTGCCAGCACCTTTACAAGGTTTAATGAAAAACTGTTTTTT.

This clonotype was seen many times. The chain employs TRBV7-6 and TRBJ2-5; TRBD2 matches at 11 bases. The CDR3 is 17 residues long. Germline CDR1 is SGHVS and CDR2 is FNYEAQ. V shed 4 bases and J 5 bases; nucleotides not matched to a gene: 12. CDR3 in amino acids: CASSSPPLAGVSETQYF. The CDR3, as DNA: TGTGCCAGCAGCTCCCCGCCACTAGCGGGAGTAAGCGAGACCCAGTACTTC.

This clonotype was counted many times. The chain recombines TRBV5-6 with TRBJ2-5, with D tentatively TRBD2 (5 bases). CDR1 and CDR2 (germline): SGHDT, YYEEEE. The CDR3 contains 14 residues. Trimming took off 2 bases at V and 2 bases at J, with 10 bases between the two ends. The CDR3 loop is CASSFMRAQETQYF. The CDR3 DNA follows: TGTGCCAGCAGCTTCATGCGGGCTCAAGAGACCCAGTACTTC. Together with reference TRBV5-6 and TRBJ2-5, the CDR3 gives the full variable domain: DAGVTQSPTHLIKTRGQQVTLRCSPKSGHDTVSWYQQALGQGPQFIFQYYEEEERQRGNFPDRFSGHQFPNYSSELNVNALLLGDSALYLCASSFMRAQETQYFGPGTRLLVL.

There are many counts of this clonotype. The chain recombines TRBV2 with TRBJ1-1; D is uncertain. This CDR3 is built from 14 residues. Germline assignment: CDR1 SNHLY and CDR2 FYNNEI. V was cut by 6 bases and J by 0 bases, with 11 bases left in between. CDR3 nucleotides: TGTGCCAGCAGCAGCAGGTACATGAACACTGAAGCTTTCTTT. This translates into CASSSRYMNTEAFF.

This clonotype occurred many times. The chain employs TRBV28 and TRBJ2-1; 16 nucleotides align to TRBD2. Germline-derived CDR1 and CDR2 are MDHEN and SYDVKM. J lost 4 bases, V lost 5 bases, and 5 bases had no gene match. CDR3 size: 17 residues. The CDR3 loop is CASSLQGLAGGYNEQFF. CDR3 nucleotides: TGTGCCAGCAGTCTCCAGGGACTAGCGGGAGGGTACAATGAGCAGTTCTTC.

V and J are TRBV2 and TRBJ2-2; TRBD2 matches at 7 bases. There are 16 residues in the CDR3. The J segment lost 1 base and the V segment lost 7 bases, leaving 9 bases of the junction unmatched. In germline, CDR1 is SNHLY, CDR2 FYNNEI. CDR3 DNA sequence: TGTGCCAGCACCCCCGGACTAGTGAGGAACACCGGGGAGCTGTTTTTT. Protein: CASTPGLVRNTGELFF. Supplemented by reference TRBV2 and TRBJ2-2, the full variable domain reads EPEVTQTPSHQVTQMGQEVILRCVPISNHLYFYWYRQILGQKVEFLVSFYNNEISEKSEIFDDQFSVERPDGSNFTLKIRSTKLEDSAMYFCASTPGLVRNTGELFFGEGSRLTVL.

In its sample, this clonotype was seen a few times. J is TRBJ2-4 and V is TRBV28; D is possibly TRBD1 (6 bases). Trimming left V 4 bases short and J 4 bases short, with 14 bases between. Germline V gene lookup returns CDR1 MDHEN and CDR2 SYDVKM. CDR3 length equals 15 residues. The CDR3: CASSSVDRTKNIQYF. In DNA, the CDR3 is TGTGCCAGCAGTTCCGTGGACAGAACTAAAAACATTCAGTACTTC.

This clonotype occurred many times. The chain joins TRBV28 to TRBJ2-7; a possible D gene is TRBD1 (5 bases). V lost 3 bases, J lost 5 bases, and 17 bases lay in between. Germline values: CDR1 MDHEN, CDR2 SYDVKM. The CDR3 runs to 15 residues. CDR3 in amino acids: CASSFWARERDEQYF. CDR3 nucleotide sequence: TGTGCCAGCAGTTTTTGGGCCAGGGAACGAGACGAGCAGTACTTC. Filled out from reference TRBV28 and TRBJ2-7, the complete variable domain reads DVKVTQSSRYLVKRTGEKVFLECVQDMDHENMFWYRQDPGLGLRLIYFSYDVKMKEKGDIPEGYSVSREKKERFSLILESASTNQTSMYLCASSFWARERDEQYFGPGTRLTVT.

This clonotype was counted between two and nine times. A read error is possible here, since a much larger clone lies one base away. This sequence joins TRBV14 and TRBJ1-1; possibly TRBD1 for D (6 bases). The V and J ends lost 8 bases and 2 bases respectively, with 30 bases between them. CDR3 length: 19 residues. Germline CDR1 is SGHDN and CDR2 is FVKESK. The CDR3 region has the DNA TGTGCCAGCCAACCCGGGGGCCCCCTCTTACCCATAATAAACACTGAAGCTTTCTTT. Encoded protein: CASQPGGPLLPIINTEAFF.

In regard to this clonotype: A much larger clone differs by one base, so this may be a read error. It is likely a read error, because the conserved phenylalanine at the end of the CDR3 is missing. V is TRBV6-2 or TRBV6-3 and J is TRBJ2-7; D not certain. From germline, CDR1 is MNHEY and CDR2 SVGEGT. Trimming took 2 bases from V and 7 from J, leaving 12 bases between them. This CDR3 is 13 amino acids long. CDR3 DNA: TGTGCCAGCAGTTACCCCCCGGTGGGGGAGCAGTACCTC. Amino acid sequence: CASSYPPVGEQYL.

This clonotype was seen many times. The chain uses TRBV5-5 and TRBJ1-6; no firm D call. V was clipped by 4 bases and J by 7 bases, with 12 bases between them. There are 14 residues in the CDR3. Germline V gene lookup returns CDR1 SGHKS and CDR2 YYEKEE (reference sequence). Here the CDR3 reads CASSEGRVNSPLHF. In DNA, the CDR3 is TGTGCCAGCAGCGAAGGGAGGGTAAATTCACCCCTCCACTTT.

This clonotype appeared many times. The V and J genes are TRBV28 and TRBJ2-7, with 7 nucleotides matching TRBD1. The CDR3 has 14 residues. The germline CDR1 and CDR2 sequences are MDHEN and SYDVKM. Trimming at V came to 5 bases and at J to 2 bases, leaving 6 bases not matched to a gene. The CDR3: CASSTGDRPYEQYF. In nucleotides, the CDR3 is TGTGCCAGCAGTACCGGGGACAGACCCTACGAGCAGTACTTC.

This clonotype has ten or more counts. The rearrangement links TRBV2 to TRBJ2-7; the D gene is possibly TRBD1 (6 bases). CDR3 length equals 14 residues. CDR1 SNHLY and CDR2 FYNNEI come from the germline V gene. V shed 4 bases and J shed 2 bases, with 12 bases lying between them. The CDR3 region is CASSVRQAAYEQYF. CDR3 DNA: TGTGCCAGCAGTGTCCGACAGGCCGCCTACGAGCAGTACTTC.

This clonotype was counted ten times or more. This chain links TRBV12-3 or TRBV12-4 with TRBJ1-2; the match to TRBD1 covers 8 bases. The CDR3 contains 13 residues. The V gene end was trimmed by 3 bases and the J gene end by 8 bases; junction bases not matched to a gene: 5. Here the CDR3 DNA reads TGTGCCAGCAGTTTTGACAGGGGAAGGGGCTACACCTTC. Translation: CASSFDRGRGYTF.

This clonotype was seen at least ten times. The chain joins TRBV20-1 to TRBJ1-4; D is undetermined. Germline CDR1 DFQATT, CDR2 SNEGSKA (reference sequence). The CDR3 covers 14 residues. Between the trimmed V and J ends, which lost 1 base and 3 bases, there was a span of 9 bases. CDR3 nucleotide sequence: TGCAGTGCTAGAGTAGGAGGACCTAATGAAAAACTGTTTTTT. Its protein is CSARVGGPNEKLFF.